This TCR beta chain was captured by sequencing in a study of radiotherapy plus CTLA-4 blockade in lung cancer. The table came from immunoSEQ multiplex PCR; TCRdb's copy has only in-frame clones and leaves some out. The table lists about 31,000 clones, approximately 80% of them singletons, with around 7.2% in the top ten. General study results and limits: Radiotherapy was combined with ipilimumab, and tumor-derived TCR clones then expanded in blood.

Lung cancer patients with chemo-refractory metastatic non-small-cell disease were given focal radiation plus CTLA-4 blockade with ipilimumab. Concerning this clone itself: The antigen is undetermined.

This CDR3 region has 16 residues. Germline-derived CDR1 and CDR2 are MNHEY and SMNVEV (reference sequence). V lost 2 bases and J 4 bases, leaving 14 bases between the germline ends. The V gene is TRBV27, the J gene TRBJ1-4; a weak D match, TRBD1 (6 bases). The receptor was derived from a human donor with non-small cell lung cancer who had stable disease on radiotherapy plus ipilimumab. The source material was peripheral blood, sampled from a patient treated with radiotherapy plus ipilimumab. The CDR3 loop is CASSLARQALNEKLFF. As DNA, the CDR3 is TGTGCCAGCAGTTTAGCCCGACAGGCCCTTAATGAAAAACTGTTTTTT.